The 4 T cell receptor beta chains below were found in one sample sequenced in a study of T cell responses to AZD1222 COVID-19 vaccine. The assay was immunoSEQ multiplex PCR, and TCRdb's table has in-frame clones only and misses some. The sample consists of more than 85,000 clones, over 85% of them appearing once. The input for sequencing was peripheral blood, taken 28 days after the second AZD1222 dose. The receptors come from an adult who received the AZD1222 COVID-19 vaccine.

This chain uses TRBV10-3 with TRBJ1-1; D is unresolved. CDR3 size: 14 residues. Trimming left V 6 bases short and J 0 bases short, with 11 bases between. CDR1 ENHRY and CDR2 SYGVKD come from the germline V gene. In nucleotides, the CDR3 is TGTGCCATCAGAGGATATTCTATGAACACTGAAGCTTTCTTT. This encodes CAIRGYSMNTEAFF.

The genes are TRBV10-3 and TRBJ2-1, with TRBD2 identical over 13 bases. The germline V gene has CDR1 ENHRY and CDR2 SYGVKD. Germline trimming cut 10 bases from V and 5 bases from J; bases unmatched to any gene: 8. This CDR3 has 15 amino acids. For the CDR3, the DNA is TGTGCCACATACCCGGGACTAGCGGGAAACAATGAGCAGTTCTTC. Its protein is CATYPGLAGNNEQFF.

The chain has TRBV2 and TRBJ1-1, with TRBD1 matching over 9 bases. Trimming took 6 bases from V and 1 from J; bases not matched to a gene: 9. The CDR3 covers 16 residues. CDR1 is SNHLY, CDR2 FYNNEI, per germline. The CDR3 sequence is CASSRTGEWQNTEAFF. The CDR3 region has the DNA TGTGCCAGCAGCAGGACAGGGGAATGGCAGAACACTGAAGCTTTCTTT.

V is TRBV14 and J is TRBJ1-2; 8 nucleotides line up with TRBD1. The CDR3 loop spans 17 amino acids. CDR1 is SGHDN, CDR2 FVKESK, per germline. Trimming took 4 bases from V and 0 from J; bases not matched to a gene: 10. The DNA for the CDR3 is TGTGCCAGCAGCCTAAACCCCTCAGGGGGCTCTAACTATGGCTACACCTTC. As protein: CASSLNPSGGSNYGYTF.